This is a list of T cell receptor beta chains from one sample in a study of T cells in Graves' hyperthyroidism and ophthalmopathy. TCRdb re-derived calls from the multiplex PCR reads in MiXCR, one entry per CDR3 protein. The sample yields some 400,000 distinct CDR3 sequences, roughly 13% seen once. The sequencing input was blood. The receptors derive from a man aged 25 to 40 with Graves' hyperthyroidism that later progressed to Graves' ophthalmopathy. Each CDR3 is given with its conserved first and last residue. Each record gives: D gene, J gene, V gene, clone size, CDR3 protein, CDR3 DNA. The D gene is left open where the match is weak. Clone size is shown for a subset of rows, as once, few, many or a class of expanded clone.

D: TRBD1
J: TRBJ2-7
V: TRBV5-1
size: many
CDR3: CASTADRGEQYF
DNA: TGCGCCAGCACCGCGGACAGGGGAGAGCAGTACTTC

D: TRBD1
J: TRBJ1-5
V: TRBV29-1
size: -
CDR3: CSEQTGDRAYSNQPQHF
DNA: TGCAGCGAGCAGACAGGGGACAGGGCCTATAGCAATCAGCCCCAGCATTTT

D: -
J: TRBJ1-1
V: TRBV3-1
size: many
CDR3: CASSQAGGGELVTEAFF
DNA: TGTGCCAGCAGCCAAGCTGGGGGCGGGGAATTAGTCACTGAAGCTTTCTTT

D: TRBD1
J: TRBJ1-1
V: TRBV20-1
size: few
CDR3: CSAQGENTEAFF
DNA: TGCAGTGCCCAGGGGGAGAACACTGAAGCTTTCTTT

D: TRBD1
J: TRBJ1-2
V: TRBV5-1
size: -
CDR3: CASSFGTVSSGYTF
DNA: TGCGCCAGCAGCTTCGGGACAGTCTCGAGCGGCTACACCTTC

D: TRBD2
J: TRBJ2-3
V: TRBV7-9
size: many
CDR3: CASSSGLAGASGIRTDTQYF
DNA: TGTGCCAGCAGCTCGGGACTAGCGGGGGCCTCGGGGATCCGCACAGATACGCAGTATTTT

D: TRBD1
J: TRBJ2-2
V: TRBV11-2
size: few
CDR3: CASSLKGRQGASGELFF
DNA: TGTGCCAGCAGCTTAAAAGGCCGACAGGGGGCATCCGGGGAGCTGTTTTTT

D: TRBD1
J: TRBJ1-2
V: TRBV7-2
size: many
CDR3: CASSTTGGGYGYTF
DNA: TGTGCCAGCAGCACGACAGGGGGCGGCTATGGCTACACCTTC

D: TRBD1
J: TRBJ1-1
V: TRBV30
size: -
CDR3: CAWSPTGSLNTEAFF
DNA: TGTGCCTGGAGTCCGACAGGGTCCTTGAACACTGAAGCTTTCTTT

D: -
J: TRBJ2-7
V: TRBV7-3
size: few
CDR3: CASSLTLGNEQYF
DNA: TGTGCCAGCAGCTTAACGCTGGGTAACGAGCAGTACTTC

D: -
J: TRBJ1-5
V: TRBV12-3/TRBV12-4
size: many
CDR3: CASSGQTQGNQPQHF
DNA: TGTGCCAGCAGTGGACAGACACAGGGCAATCAGCCCCAGCATTTT

D: -
J: TRBJ2-3
V: TRBV11-2
size: many
CDR3: CASTLGANIDTDTQYF
DNA: TGTGCCAGCACTCTGGGGGCGAACATAGACACAGATACGCAGTATTTT

D: -
J: TRBJ1-4
V: TRBV6-5
size: few
CDR3: CASSHGADNEKLFF
DNA: TGTGCCAGCAGTCACGGGGCTGATAATGAAAAACTGTTTTTT

D: -
J: TRBJ1-1
V: TRBV7-8
size: many
CDR3: CASSRGDTEAFF
DNA: TGTGCCAGCAGCCGAGGGGACACTGAAGCTTTCTTT

D: -
J: TRBJ2-2
V: TRBV9
size: -
CDR3: CASSGSRVNTGELFF
DNA: TGTGCCAGCAGCGGATCTAGAGTGAACACCGGGGAGCTGTTTTTT

D: -
J: TRBJ2-2
V: TRBV12-3/TRBV12-4
size: few
CDR3: CASWVSKVSGELFF
DNA: TGTGCCAGCTGGGTGTCCAAAGTCTCCGGGGAGCTGTTTTTT

D: TRBD1
J: TRBJ2-7
V: TRBV20-1
size: -
CDR3: CSTRDSGTETYEQYF
DNA: TGCAGTACTAGAGATTCAGGGACAGAGACCTACGAGCAGTACTTC

D: -
J: TRBJ2-1
V: TRBV6-9
size: -
CDR3: CASSYGLNNEQFF
DNA: TGTGCCAGCAGTTACGGTCTTAACAATGAGCAGTTCTTC

D: -
J: TRBJ1-6
V: TRBV12-3/TRBV12-4
size: many
CDR3: CASSRGIYNSPLHF
DNA: TGTGCCAGCAGCCGCGGGATCTATAATTCACCCCTCCACTTT

D: TRBD1
J: TRBJ2-2
V: TRBV20-1
size: -
CDR3: CSARTGGNGELFF
DNA: TGCAGTGCTAGGACAGGGGGGAACGGGGAGCTGTTTTTT

D: -
J: TRBJ1-5
V: TRBV19
size: -
CDR3: CASRVGADNQPQHF
DNA: TGTGCCAGTAGAGTGGGAGCGGACAATCAGCCCCAGCATTTT

D: -
J: TRBJ1-4
V: TRBV13
size: many
CDR3: CASRAATSNEKLFF
DNA: TGTGCCAGCAGGGCCGCGACATCTAATGAAAAACTGTTTTTT

D: -
J: TRBJ2-7
V: TRBV7-8
size: many
CDR3: CASSFQGRGIYEQYF
DNA: TGTGCCAGCAGCTTCCAGGGGAGGGGGATCTACGAGCAGTACTTC

D: -
J: TRBJ2-5
V: TRBV20-1
size: few
CDR3: CSAEWRGLNPRNF
DNA: TGCAGTGCCGAGTGGCGGGGGCTAAACCCTCGGAACTTC

D: -
J: TRBJ1-4
V: TRBV4-1
size: few
CDR3: CASSQDGRAPTNEKLFF
DNA: TGCGCCAGCAGCCAAGATGGGAGGGCCCCAACTAATGAAAAACTGTTTTTT

D: TRBD1
J: TRBJ2-7
V: TRBV6-1
size: few
CDR3: CASSPKPGQGIYEQYF
DNA: TGTGCCAGCAGTCCCAAACCGGGACAGGGGATTTACGAGCAGTACTTC

D: -
J: TRBJ2-5
V: TRBV7-8
size: many
CDR3: CASTPTPETQYF
DNA: TGTGCCAGCACCCCAACCCCCGAGACCCAGTACTTC

D: -
J: TRBJ1-3
V: TRBV18
size: few
CDR3: CASSPTGADGNTIYF
DNA: TGTGCCAGCTCACCCACGGGGGCGGACGGAAACACCATATATTTT

D: -
J: TRBJ2-3
V: TRBV11-2
size: many
CDR3: CASSLIGGADFIADTQYF
DNA: TGTGCCAGCAGTCTCATAGGGGGGGCCGATTTTATCGCAGATACGCAGTATTTT

D: -
J: TRBJ1-5
V: TRBV19
size: few
CDR3: CASSIDSRAPQPQHF
DNA: TGTGCCAGTAGTATAGACAGCAGGGCTCCTCAGCCCCAGCATTTT

D: TRBD2
J: TRBJ2-1
V: TRBV20-1
size: -
CDR3: CSAVYRGLGYNEQFF
DNA: TGCAGTGCTGTTTACCGGGGACTAGGCTACAATGAGCAGTTCTTC

D: TRBD1
J: TRBJ1-4
V: TRBV30
size: many
CDR3: CAWNRDSLLSKLFF
DNA: TGTGCCTGGAACAGGGACAGTCTTCTTTCAAAACTGTTTTTT

D: -
J: TRBJ1-5
V: TRBV5-5
size: -
CDR3: CASSSVGYSNQPQHF
DNA: TGTGCCAGCAGCTCGGTGGGATATAGCAATCAGCCCCAGCATTTT

D: TRBD2
J: TRBJ2-5
V: TRBV29-1
size: -
CDR3: CSVAGTSGDLWLKTQYF
DNA: TGCAGCGTTGCAGGGACTAGCGGGGACCTTTGGTTAAAGACCCAGTACTTC

D: -
J: TRBJ2-1
V: TRBV7-2
size: -
CDR3: CASSLGWIGPGSIDNEQFF
DNA: TGTGCCAGCAGCTTAGGTTGGATCGGGCCAGGGTCCATTGATAATGAGCAGTTCTTC